These 18 T cell receptor beta chains came from one sample sequenced in a study of beta chain features in type 1 diabetes. General study results and limits: Shorter TCRB CDR3s, moderately but significantly so, were found in Type 1 diabetes patients in all four CD4+ subsets.

Their antigen targets remain unknown. Investigators reverse transcribed all isolated RNA, so they sequenced expressed TCRB transcripts. Clones were sequenced by immunoSEQ multiplex PCR, and TCRdb holds only the in-frame ones, with some missing. The sample has some 350,000 clones, roughly 13% seen once; the top ten hold approximately 0.016%. Sequencing was performed on naive CD4+ T cells from blood. These receptors were obtained from a woman younger than 35 with type 1 diabetes.

This chain joins TRBV29-1 and TRBJ2-7; TRBD2 matches 15 bases. CDR3 size: 18 residues. The trim removed 5 bases at V and 0 bases at J, leaving 11 bases unmatched. The germline CDR1 and CDR2 sequences are SQVTM and ANQGSEA. As DNA, the CDR3 is TGCAGCGTTACACCGGGACTAGCGGGAGGTAGTCCCTCCTACGAGCAGTACTTC. Encoded protein: CSVTPGLAGGSPSYEQYF.

This chain connects TRBV11-2 to TRBJ2-1; D might be TRBD2 (6 bases). The CDR3 extends over 13 amino acids. From germline, CDR1 is SGHAT and CDR2 FQNNGV. V lost 5 bases to trimming and J lost 6 bases, with 11 bases between them. The DNA of the CDR3 is TGTGCCAGCAGCCAGACTAGTATCAATGAGCAGTTCTTC. Translating it yields CASSQTSINEQFF.

At least ten counts were recorded for this clone. Other DNA sequences within the sample encode an identical CDR3. The J gene is TRBJ2-7, the V gene TRBV18; possible D gene TRBD1, 5 bases. With 2 bases removed from V and 3 bases from J, the gap between germline ends came to 8 bases. Germline V gene sequence: CDR1 KGHSH, CDR2 LQKENI. This CDR3 has 13 amino acids. The chain's CDR3 is CASSPSRDYEQYV. As DNA, the CDR3 is TGTGCCAGCTCACCATCCAGGGACTACGAGCAGTACGTC.

This chain connects TRBV27 to TRBJ2-2; D might be TRBD2 (5 bases). CDR1 and CDR2 (germline): MNHEY, SMNVEV (reference sequence). The CDR3 totals 15 residues. V lost 3 bases and J 4 bases, leaving 12 bases between the germline ends. CDR3 sequence (DNA): TGTGCCAGCAGTTTGAGCGGCTTGATCACCGGGGAGCTGTTTTTT. Residues: CASSLSGLITGELFF.

Of note for this clone: Other DNA sequences from this sample encode an identical CDR3 as well. The V call is TRBV18, the J call TRBJ1-5; the D is unclear. V was clipped by 3 bases and J by 0 bases, with 6 bases between them. Germline CDR1 reads KGHSH; CDR2 reads LQKENI. The CDR3 covers 14 residues. CDR3 sequence reads: CASSPRYSNQPQHF. The CDR3, as DNA: TGTGCCAGCTCACCGCGGTATAGCAATCAGCCCCAGCATTTT.

The gene calls are TRBV7-2 and TRBJ2-5; 10 nucleotides line up with TRBD2. The CDR3 contains 17 residues. Germline assignment: CDR1 SGHTA and CDR2 FQGNSA. Trimming cost V 5 bases and J 4 bases; bases outside gene matches: 13. Here the CDR3 DNA reads TGTGCCAGCAGCAATAAGGAGCTAGCGGGAGTTGGAGAGACCCAGTACTTC. Protein sequence: CASSNKELAGVGETQYF.

J is TRBJ2-6 and V is TRBV11-2; 11 bases match TRBD1. The CDR3 covers 18 residues. Germline V gene lookup returns CDR1 SGHAT and CDR2 FQNNGV. V gave up 4 bases and J gave up 2 bases; unmatched junction bases: 7. The CDR3 nucleotides read TGTGCCAGCAGCTATGGCCCGGGACAGGGGGCTGGGGCCAACGTCCTGACTTTC. This gives the protein CASSYGPGQGAGANVLTF.

V gene TRBV19 combines with J gene TRBJ2-1, with 9 bases aligning to TRBD2. The germline V gene encodes CDR1 LNHDA and CDR2 SQIVND (reference sequence). The V gene end was trimmed by 7 bases and the J gene end by 1 base; junction bases not matched to a gene: 20. This CDR3 has 20 residues. The CDR3 protein is CASTRWAGGPGLISYNEQFF. The DNA for the CDR3 is TGTGCCAGTACCAGGTGGGCGGGAGGGCCTGGCTTAATATCCTACAATGAGCAGTTCTTC.

This clone was observed a few times. The chain combines TRBV5-6 with TRBJ2-5, with a weak D call TRBD2 (6 bases). Germline loops: CDR1 SGHDT, CDR2 YYEEEE. CDR3 length: 16 residues. Trimming removed 4 bases from V and 2 bases from J, with 18 bases in between. CDR3 DNA: TGTGCCAGCAGCCGTGGCGGGGTGACGTTACAAGAGACCCAGTACTTC. Translated: CASSRGGVTLQETQYF.

This clone was picked up a small number of times. This rearrangement joins TRBV5-1 to TRBJ2-1, with 9 bases lining up with TRBD2. This CDR3 region has 17 residues. CDR1 SGHRS and CDR2 YFSETQ come from the germline V gene. V was clipped by 3 bases and J by 3 bases; unmatched bases: 10. Here the CDR3 DNA reads TGCGCCAGCAGCTCCCCGACTAGCGGAGCAAACTACAATGAGCAGTTCTTC. This translates into CASSSPTSGANYNEQFF.

This clone was seen a few times. The gene calls are TRBV5-1 and TRBJ2-1; 7 bases agree with TRBD1. The V segment lost 2 bases and the J segment 0 bases; nucleotides outside the gene matches: 5. Looked up from germline, CDR1 is SGHRS and CDR2 is YFSETQ. The CDR3 is 16 amino acids. The CDR3 DNA follows: TGCGCCAGCAGCTTACCGGGACAGAGCTCCTACAATGAGCAGTTCTTC. Its translation: CASSLPGQSSYNEQFF.

J is TRBJ2-2 and V is TRBV6-6, with D tentatively TRBD2 (5 bases). The CDR3 loop spans 14 amino acids. Deletions cut 2 bases from V and 5 bases from J, with 9 bases between. The germline CDR1 and CDR2 sequences are MNHNY and SVGAGI (reference sequence). The CDR3 coding sequence is TGTGCCAGCAGTTACCCGAGCGGAACCGGGGAGCTGTTTTTT. It translates to CASSYPSGTGELFF.

A few counts support this clone. The genes are TRBV30 and TRBJ1-5, with D unresolved. The CDR3 runs to 14 residues. In germline, CDR1 is GTSNPN, CDR2 SVGIG (reference sequence). V was pared by 1 base and J by 2 bases, with 9 bases between. The CDR3 region has the DNA TGTGCCTGGAGTGCGCGGGGTGGCAATCAGCCCCAGCATTTT. It yields the protein CAWSARGGNQPQHF.

This clone has more than one count but fewer than ten. The chain uses TRBV2 and TRBJ2-3; D may be TRBD1 (5 bases). V was shortened by 0 bases and J by 12 bases, with 10 bases between the two germline ends. This CDR3 has 12 amino acids. CDR1 SNHLY and CDR2 FYNNEI come from the germline V gene. The DNA for the CDR3 is TGTGCCAGCAGTGAAGCGCTTGGGGCCCAGTATTTT. Translated, it gives CASSEALGAQYF.

This clone was detected only a few times. The V gene is TRBV4-1, the J gene TRBJ1-2; D is possibly TRBD1 (5 bases). V lost 4 bases to trimming and J lost 7 bases, with 19 bases between them. Germline CDR1 is MGHRA and CDR2 is YSYEKL. The CDR3 length is 15 residues. CDR3 DNA sequence: TGCGCCAGCAGCCCTACTCGGGTAGGGGAAGGTGGCTACACCTTC. The encoded protein is CASSPTRVGEGGYTF.

This chain connects TRBV2 to TRBJ2-7; the match to TRBD1 covers 7 bases. Germline CDR1 SNHLY, CDR2 FYNNEI. V shed 7 bases and J 0 bases; nucleotides not matched to a gene: 6. The CDR3 length is 14 residues. Here the CDR3 DNA reads TGTGCCAGCAACCCACAGGGGCCCTCCTACGAGCAGTACGTC. It yields the protein CASNPQGPSYEQYV.

This clone has a handful of counts. The V gene is TRBV7-9, the J gene TRBJ1-1; the D is unclear. Trimming removed 2 bases at V and 4 bases at J, with 11 bases between. The CDR3 runs to 14 residues. CDR1 is SEHNR, CDR2 FQNEAQ, per germline (reference sequence). CDR3 DNA: TGTGCCAGCAGCTTAATGGGCGTGGGCACTGAAGCTTTCTTT. This encodes CASSLMGVGTEAFF.

This clone was detected only a few times. The CDR3 loop reads CASSFPSGTSSYNEQFF. The CDR3 nucleotides are TGTGCCAGCAGCTTCCCTAGCGGGACCAGCTCCTACAATGAGCAGTTCTTC. V is TRBV11-2 and J is TRBJ2-1; 9 bases are shared with TRBD2. The CDR3 consists of 17 residues. Trimming cost V 3 bases and J 0 bases; bases outside gene matches: 6. Germline-derived CDR1 and CDR2 are SGHAT and FQNNGV.